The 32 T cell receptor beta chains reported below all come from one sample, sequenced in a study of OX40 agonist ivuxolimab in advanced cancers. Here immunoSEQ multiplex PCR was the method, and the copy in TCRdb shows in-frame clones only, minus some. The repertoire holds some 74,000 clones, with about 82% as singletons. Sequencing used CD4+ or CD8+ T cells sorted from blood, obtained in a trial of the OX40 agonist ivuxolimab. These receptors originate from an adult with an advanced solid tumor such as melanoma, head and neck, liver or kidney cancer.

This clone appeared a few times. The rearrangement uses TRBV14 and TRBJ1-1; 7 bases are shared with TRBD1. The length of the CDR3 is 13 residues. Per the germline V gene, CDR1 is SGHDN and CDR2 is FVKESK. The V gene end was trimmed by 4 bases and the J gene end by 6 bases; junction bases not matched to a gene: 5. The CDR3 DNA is TGTGCCAGCAGCCTGAACAGGGGTCCTGAAGCTTTCTTT. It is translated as CASSLNRGPEAFF.

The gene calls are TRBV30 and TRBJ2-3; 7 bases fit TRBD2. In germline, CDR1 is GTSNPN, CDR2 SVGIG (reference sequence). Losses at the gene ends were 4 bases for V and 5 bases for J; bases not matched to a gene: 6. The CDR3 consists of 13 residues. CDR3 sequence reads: CAWTALAGDTQYF. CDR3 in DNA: TGTGCCTGGACCGCTTTAGCGGGAGATACGCAGTATTTT.

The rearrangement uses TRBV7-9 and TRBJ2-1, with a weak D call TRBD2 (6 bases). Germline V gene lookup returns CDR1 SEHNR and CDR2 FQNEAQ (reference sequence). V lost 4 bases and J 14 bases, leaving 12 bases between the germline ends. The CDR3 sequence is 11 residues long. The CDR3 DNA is TGTGCCAGCAGCTCAGGAGGGAAAGAGTTCTTC. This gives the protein CASSSGGKEFF.

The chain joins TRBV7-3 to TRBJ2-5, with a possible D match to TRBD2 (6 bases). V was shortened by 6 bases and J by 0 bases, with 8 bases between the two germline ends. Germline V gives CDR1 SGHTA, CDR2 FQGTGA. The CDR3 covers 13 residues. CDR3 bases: TGTGCCAGCAGGCTAGCGAACCAAGAGACCCAGTACTTC. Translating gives CASRLANQETQYF.

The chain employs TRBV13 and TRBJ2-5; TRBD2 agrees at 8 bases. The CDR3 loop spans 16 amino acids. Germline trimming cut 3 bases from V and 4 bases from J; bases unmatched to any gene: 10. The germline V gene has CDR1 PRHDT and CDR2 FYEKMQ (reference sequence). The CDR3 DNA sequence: TGTGCCAGCAGCTTGTTGTACGGGAGGGTTCGAGAGACCCAGTACTTC. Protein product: CASSLLYGRVRETQYF.

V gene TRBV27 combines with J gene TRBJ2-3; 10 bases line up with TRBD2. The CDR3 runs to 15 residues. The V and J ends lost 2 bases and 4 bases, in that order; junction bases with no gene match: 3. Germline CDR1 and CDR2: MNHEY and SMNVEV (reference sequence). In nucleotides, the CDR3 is TGTGCCAGCAGTTTACTAGCGGGAGCGGCAGATACGCAGTATTTT. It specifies CASSLLAGAADTQYF.

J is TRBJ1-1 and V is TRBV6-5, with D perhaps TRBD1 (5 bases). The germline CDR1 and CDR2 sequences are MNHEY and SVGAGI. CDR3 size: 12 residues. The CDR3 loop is CGAGRVRSEAFF. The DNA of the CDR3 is TGTGGGGCAGGGAGGGTTCGGAGTGAAGCTTTCTTT.

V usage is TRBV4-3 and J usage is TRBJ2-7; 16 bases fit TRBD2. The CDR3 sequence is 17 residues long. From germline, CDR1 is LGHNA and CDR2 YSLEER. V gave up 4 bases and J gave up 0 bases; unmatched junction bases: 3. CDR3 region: CASSPGLAGGGSYEQYF. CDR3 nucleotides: TGCGCCAGCAGCCCGGGACTAGCGGGGGGGGGCTCCTACGAGCAGTACTTC.

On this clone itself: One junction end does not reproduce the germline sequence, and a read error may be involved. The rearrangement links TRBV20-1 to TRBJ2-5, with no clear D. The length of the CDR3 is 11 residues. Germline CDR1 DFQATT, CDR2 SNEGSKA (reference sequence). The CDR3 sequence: CSAREVETQYF. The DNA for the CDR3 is TGCAGTGCCAGAGAGGTGGAGACCCAGTACTTC.

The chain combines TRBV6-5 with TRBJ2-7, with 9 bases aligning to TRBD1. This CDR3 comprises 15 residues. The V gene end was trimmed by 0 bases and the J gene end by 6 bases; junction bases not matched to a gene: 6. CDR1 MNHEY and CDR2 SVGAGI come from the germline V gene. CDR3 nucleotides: TGTGCCAGCAGTTACTCGATTGGGACAGGGTTCGAGCAGTACTTC. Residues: CASSYSIGTGFEQYF.

CDR3 amino acids: CASSDGYNEQFF. Written as DNA, the CDR3 is TGCGCCAGCAGTGACGGATACAATGAGCAGTTCTTC. This chain uses TRBV10-1 with TRBJ2-1; D unclear. V shed 3 bases and J shed 4 bases, with 4 bases lying between them. This CDR3 spans 12 amino acids. Germline CDR1 is WNHNN and CDR2 is SYGVQD (reference sequence).

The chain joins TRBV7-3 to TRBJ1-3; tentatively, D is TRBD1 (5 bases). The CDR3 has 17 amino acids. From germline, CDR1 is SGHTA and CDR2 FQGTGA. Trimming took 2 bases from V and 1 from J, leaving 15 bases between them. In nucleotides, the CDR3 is TGTGCCAGCAGCTTAGATGGCACGGGACGATCTGGAAACACCATATATTTT. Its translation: CASSLDGTGRSGNTIYF.

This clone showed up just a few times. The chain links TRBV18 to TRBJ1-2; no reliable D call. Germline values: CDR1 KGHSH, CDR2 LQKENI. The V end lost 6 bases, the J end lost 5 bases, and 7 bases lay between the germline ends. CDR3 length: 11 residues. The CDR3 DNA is TGTGCCAGCTCTCCTGGGTATGGCTACACCTTC. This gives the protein CASSPGYGYTF.

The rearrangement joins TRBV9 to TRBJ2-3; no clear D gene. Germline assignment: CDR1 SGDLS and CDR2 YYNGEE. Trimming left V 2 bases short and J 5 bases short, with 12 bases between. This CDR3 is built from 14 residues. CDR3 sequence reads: CASSVWTAGDTQYF. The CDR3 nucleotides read TGTGCCAGCAGCGTGTGGACCGCCGGAGATACGCAGTATTTT. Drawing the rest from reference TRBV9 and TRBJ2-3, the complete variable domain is DSGVTQTPKHLITATGQRVTLRCSPRSGDLSVYWYQQSLDQGLQFLIQYYNGEERAKGNILERFSAQQFPDLHSELNLSSLELGDSALYFCASSVWTAGDTQYFGPGTRLTVL.

CDR3 nucleotide sequence: TGCAGCGTTGAGGGCAAGAGCTCCTACGAGCAGTACTTC. Amino acids: CSVEGKSSYEQYF. V and J are TRBV29-1 and TRBJ2-7; no firm D call. Trimming cost V 3 bases and J 0 bases, with 9 bases left between them. The CDR3 consists of 13 residues. CDR1 SQVTM and CDR2 ANQGSEA come from the germline V gene.

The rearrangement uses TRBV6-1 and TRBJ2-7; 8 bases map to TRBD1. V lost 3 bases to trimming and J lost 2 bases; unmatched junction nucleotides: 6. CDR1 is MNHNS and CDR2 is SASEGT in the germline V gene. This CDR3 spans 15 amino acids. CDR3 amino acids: CASSDPGQATYEQYF. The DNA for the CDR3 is TGTGCCAGCAGTGACCCGGGACAGGCTACCTACGAGCAGTACTTC.

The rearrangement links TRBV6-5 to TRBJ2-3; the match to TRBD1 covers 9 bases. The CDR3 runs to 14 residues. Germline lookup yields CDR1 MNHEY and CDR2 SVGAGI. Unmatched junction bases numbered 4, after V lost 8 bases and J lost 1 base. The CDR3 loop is CASRGQGGTDTQYF. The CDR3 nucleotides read TGTGCCAGCCGGGGACAGGGAGGCACAGATACGCAGTATTTT.

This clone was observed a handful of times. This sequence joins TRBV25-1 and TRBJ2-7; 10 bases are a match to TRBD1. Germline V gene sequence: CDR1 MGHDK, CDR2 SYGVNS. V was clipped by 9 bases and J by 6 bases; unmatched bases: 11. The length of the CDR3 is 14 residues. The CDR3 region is CASLGGTGVPEQYF. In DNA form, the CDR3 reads TGTGCCAGTTTAGGTGGGACAGGGGTCCCCGAGCAGTACTTC.

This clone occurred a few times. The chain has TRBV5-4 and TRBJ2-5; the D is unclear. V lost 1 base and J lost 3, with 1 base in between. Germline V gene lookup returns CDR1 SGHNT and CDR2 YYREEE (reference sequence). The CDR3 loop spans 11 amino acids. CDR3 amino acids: CASSLKETQYF. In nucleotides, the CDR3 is TGTGCCAGCAGCTTGAAAGAGACCCAGTACTTC. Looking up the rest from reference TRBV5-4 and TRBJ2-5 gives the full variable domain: ETGVTQSPTHLIKTRGQQVTLRCSSQSGHNTVSWYQQALGQGPQFIFQYYREEENGRGNFPPRFSGLQFPNYSSELNVNALELDDSALYLCASSLKETQYFGPGTRLLVL.

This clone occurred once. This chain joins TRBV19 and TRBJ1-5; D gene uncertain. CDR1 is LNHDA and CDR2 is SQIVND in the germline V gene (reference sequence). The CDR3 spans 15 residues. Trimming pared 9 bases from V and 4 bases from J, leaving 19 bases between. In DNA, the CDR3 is TGTGCCAGCCAGATCCGGGTCCACACAAATCAGCCCCAGCATTTT. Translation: CASQIRVHTNQPQHF.

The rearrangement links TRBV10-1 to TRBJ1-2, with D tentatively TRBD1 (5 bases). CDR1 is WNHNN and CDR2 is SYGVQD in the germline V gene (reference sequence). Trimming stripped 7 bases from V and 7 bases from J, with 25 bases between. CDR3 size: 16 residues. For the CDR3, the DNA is TGCGCCAGCACCAAACCACCCACAGCCCTGGGGGGTGGCTACACCTTC. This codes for CASTKPPTALGGGYTF.

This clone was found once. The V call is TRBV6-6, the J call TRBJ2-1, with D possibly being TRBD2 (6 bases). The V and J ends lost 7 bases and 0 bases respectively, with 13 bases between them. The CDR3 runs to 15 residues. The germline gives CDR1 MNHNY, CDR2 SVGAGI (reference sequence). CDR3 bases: TGTGCCAGCATCTTAGACGGGAGCTCCTACAATGAGCAGTTCTTC. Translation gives CASILDGSSYNEQFF.

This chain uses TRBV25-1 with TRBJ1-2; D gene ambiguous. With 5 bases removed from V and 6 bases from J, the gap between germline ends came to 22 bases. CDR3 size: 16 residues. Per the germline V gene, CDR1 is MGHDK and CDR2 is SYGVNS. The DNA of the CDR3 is TGTGCCAGCAGTCAGTCCGGTTCAGCAGGCTGGGATGGCTACACCTTC. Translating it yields CASSQSGSAGWDGYTF.

CDR3 in DNA: TGCAGCGTTGAAATATCTAGTAACAAAAGTCCCTACGAGCAGTACTTC. Encoded protein: CSVEISSNKSPYEQYF. V is TRBV29-1 and J is TRBJ2-7; D gene ambiguous. CDR3 length equals 16 residues. Trimming removed 2 bases at V and 2 bases at J, with 19 bases between. CDR1 and CDR2 (germline): SQVTM, ANQGSEA.

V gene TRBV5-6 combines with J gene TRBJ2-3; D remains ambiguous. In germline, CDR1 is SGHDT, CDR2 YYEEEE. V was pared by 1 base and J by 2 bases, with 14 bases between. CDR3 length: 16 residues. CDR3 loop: CASSLLANTATDTQYF. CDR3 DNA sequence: TGTGCCAGCAGCTTGTTGGCGAACACTGCCACAGATACGCAGTATTTT.

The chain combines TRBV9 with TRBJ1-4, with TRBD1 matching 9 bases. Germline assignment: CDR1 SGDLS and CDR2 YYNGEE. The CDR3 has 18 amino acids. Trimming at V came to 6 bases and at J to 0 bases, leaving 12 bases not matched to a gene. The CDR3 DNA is TGTGCCAGCAACCCTGGGACAGGGACTCTTTCAACTAATGAAAAACTGTTTTTT. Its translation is CASNPGTGTLSTNEKLFF.

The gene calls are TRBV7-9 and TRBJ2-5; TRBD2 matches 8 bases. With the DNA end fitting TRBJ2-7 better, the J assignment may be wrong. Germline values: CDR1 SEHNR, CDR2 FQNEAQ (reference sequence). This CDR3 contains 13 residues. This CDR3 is CASSPSGSHEQYF. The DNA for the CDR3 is TGTGCCAGCAGCCCAAGCGGGAGCCACGAGCAGTACTTC.

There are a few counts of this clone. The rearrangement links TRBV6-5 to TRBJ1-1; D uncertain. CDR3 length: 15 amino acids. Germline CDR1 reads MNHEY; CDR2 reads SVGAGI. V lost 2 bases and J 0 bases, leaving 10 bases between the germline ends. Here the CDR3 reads CASSYDPSMNTEAFF. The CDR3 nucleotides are TGTGCCAGCAGTTACGATCCAAGTATGAACACTGAAGCTTTCTTT.

CDR3 bases: TGTGCCAGCAGCCAAGATTTAGCGGGCTCAGATACGCAGTATTTT. Translating gives CASSQDLAGSDTQYF. The chain uses TRBV4-2 and TRBJ2-3; the match to TRBD2 covers 7 bases. Germline values: CDR1 LGHNA, CDR2 YNFKEQ. The J segment lost 4 bases and the V segment lost 0 bases, leaving 4 bases of the junction unmatched. The CDR3 spans 15 residues.

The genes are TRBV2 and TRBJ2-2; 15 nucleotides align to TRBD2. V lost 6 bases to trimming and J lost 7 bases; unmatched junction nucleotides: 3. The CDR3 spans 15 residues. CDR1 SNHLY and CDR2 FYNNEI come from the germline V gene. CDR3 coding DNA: TGTGCCAGCAGAGGACTAGCGGGGGGGCACGGGGAGCTGTTTTTT. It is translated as CASRGLAGGHGELFF.

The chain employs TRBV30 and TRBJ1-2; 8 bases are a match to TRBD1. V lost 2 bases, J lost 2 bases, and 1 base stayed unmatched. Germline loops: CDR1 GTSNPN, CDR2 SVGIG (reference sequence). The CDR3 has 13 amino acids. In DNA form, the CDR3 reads TGTGCCTGGAGTCGACAGGGGAACTATGGCTACACCTTC. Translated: CAWSRQGNYGYTF.

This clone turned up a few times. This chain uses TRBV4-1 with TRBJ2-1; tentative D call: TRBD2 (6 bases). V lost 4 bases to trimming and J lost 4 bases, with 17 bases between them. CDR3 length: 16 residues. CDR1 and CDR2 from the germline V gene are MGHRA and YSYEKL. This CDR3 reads CASSLVAGRSYNEQFF. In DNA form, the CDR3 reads TGCGCCAGCAGCCTTGTTGCAGGGAGGTCATACAATGAGCAGTTCTTC.